A single sample is the source of the 29 T cell receptor beta chains below, sequenced in a study of human T cells and chemical hapten exposure. The time point was: pre-sensitization, week 0. The treatment here: therapeutic diphenylcyclopropenone sensitization with weekly scalp DPC. Whole blood, unfractionated, served as the material for total RNA extraction. TCRdb re-derived calls from the RACE reads in MiXCR, one entry per CDR3 protein. The sample lists approximately 50,000 distinct CDR3 sequences, roughly a tenth seen once, with 8.5% to 10% in the top ten. The sequencing used whole blood, collected in connection with sensitization to the hapten diphenylcyclopropenone (DPC). These receptors were taken from a woman in her twenties or thirties with alopecia areata. Some clones in this sample may be carry-over from other donors' samples.

In its sample, this clonotype was seen a few times. The chain couples TRBV21-1 to TRBJ2-5; TRBD1, the table's D call, lacks a check against the DNA. TRBV21-1 has pseudogene status. The CDR3 totals 12 residues. The CDR3 sequence: CASSRTEETQYF. CDR3 sequence (DNA): TGTGCCAGCAGCAGGACAGAAGAGACCCAGTACTTC.

This clonotype has at least ten counts. The rearrangement links TRBV29-1 to TRBJ1-1, with D perhaps matching TRBD1 (5 bases). V was trimmed by 4 bases and J by 7 bases, leaving 13 bases between them. CDR3 length: 12 residues. CDR1 and CDR2 from the germline V gene are SQVTM and ANQGSEA. CDR3 DNA sequence: TGCAGCGTTGGAGCCCTTGGGGGTGAAGCTTTCTTT. This sequence encodes CSVGALGGEAFF. Full variable domain (missing parts from reference TRBV29-1 and TRBJ1-1): SAVISQKPSRDICQRGTSLTIQCQVDSQVTMMFWYRQQPGQSLTLIATANQGSEATYESGFVIDKFPISRPNLTFSTLTVSNMSPEDSSIYLCSVGALGGEAFFGQGTRLTVV.

This chain connects TRBV4-3 to TRBJ2-3; D is undetermined. The CDR3 extends over 13 amino acids. Germline lookup yields CDR1 LGHNA and CDR2 YSLEER. V was trimmed by 2 bases and J by 6 bases, leaving 9 bases between them. The CDR3 loop reads CASSQQRDDTQYF. The CDR3 DNA is TGCGCCAGCAGCCAACAAAGAGATGATACGCAGTATTTT.

In this sample, this clonotype turned up a few times. V and J are TRBV6-5 and TRBJ2-7; TRBD1 agrees at 7 bases. Germline V gene sequence: CDR1 MNHEY, CDR2 SVGAGI. J lost 4 bases, V lost 11 bases, and 11 bases had no gene match. The CDR3 sequence is 13 residues long. The DNA of the CDR3 is TGTGCCTCCCGACAGGGCCAGTTTTACGAGCAGTACTTC. Translation: CASRQGQFYEQYF.

This clonotype appeared a few times. The V and J genes are TRBV7-2 and TRBJ1-4; tentatively, D is TRBD1 (5 bases). V shed 5 bases and J shed 10 bases, with 11 bases lying between them. This CDR3 has 12 amino acids. The germline V gene has CDR1 SGHTA and CDR2 FQGNSA. CDR3 region: CASSPLQGKLFF. For the CDR3, the DNA is TGTGCCAGCAGCCCCCTCCAGGGAAAACTGTTTTTT. Full variable domain (remainder filled in from reference TRBV7-2 and TRBJ1-4): GAGVSQSPSNKVTEKGKDVELRCDPISGHTALYWYRQSLGQGLEFLIYFQGNSAPDKSGLPSDRFSAERTGGSVSTLTIQRTQQEDSAVYLCASSPLQGKLFFGSGTQLSVL.

This clonotype was seen at least ten times. The rearrangement uses TRBV29-1 and TRBJ1-1; D not resolved. Germline lookup yields CDR1 SQVTM and CDR2 ANQGSEA. V was pared by 7 bases and J by 1 base, with 10 bases between. This CDR3 spans 12 amino acids. The CDR3 loop reads CSGAATNTEAFF. Written as DNA, the CDR3 is TGCAGCGGGGCAGCTACGAACACTGAAGCTTTCTTT.

The chain uses TRBV7-2 and TRBJ1-2; unclear D gene. V was pared by 0 bases and J by 0 bases, with 11 bases between. CDR1 and CDR2 (germline): SGHTA, FQGNSA. This CDR3 is 16 amino acids long. The CDR3 loop is CASSLALWTSNYGYTF. The CDR3 DNA follows: TGTGCCAGCAGCTTAGCGCTTTGGACTTCTAACTATGGCTACACCTTC.

With respect to this clonotype: Given a much more abundant clone one base away, this may be a read error. The chain joins TRBV3-2 to TRBJ1-1; the table's D call, TRBD1, was not checked against the DNA. TRBV3-2 is marked as a pseudogene. The CDR3 runs to 15 residues. CDR3 sequence: CASSREKGGDTEAFF. The CDR3 coding sequence is TGTGCCAGCAGCCGAGAAAAAGGGGGGGACACTGAAGCTTTCTTT.

The sample holds many counts of this clonotype. V gene TRBV11-3 combines with J gene TRBJ2-4, with D possibly matching TRBD1 (6 bases). Trimming stripped 5 bases from V and 8 bases from J, with 16 bases between. Germline-derived CDR1 and CDR2 are SGHNT and YENEEA. The CDR3 extends over 14 amino acids. The CDR3 DNA is TGTGCCAGCAGCCCGACAGGCACGGGACACATTCAGTACTTC. Protein sequence: CASSPTGTGHIQYF.

This clonotype showed up many times. This chain uses TRBV7-7 with TRBJ1-1, with unresolved D. Germline loops: CDR1 SSHAT, CDR2 FNYEAQ (reference sequence). The CDR3 is made up of 12 amino acids. V was clipped by 4 bases and J by 8 bases, with 11 bases between them. The CDR3 DNA sequence: TGTGCCAGCAGCTCTCCCGGTGGCGAAGCTTTCTTT. Amino acids: CASSSPGGEAFF.

V is TRBV5-1 and J is TRBJ2-3; 15 bases map to TRBD2. The V and J ends lost 4 bases and 5 bases, in that order; junction bases with no gene match: 5. Germline CDR1 and CDR2: SGHRS and YFSETQ. The CDR3 covers 16 residues. For the CDR3, the DNA is TGCGCCAGCAGCCCCCCGGGACTAGCGGGGGGAGATACGCAGTATTTT. Amino acids: CASSPPGLAGGDTQYF. Looking up the rest from reference TRBV5-1 and TRBJ2-3 gives the full variable domain: KAGVTQTPRYLIKTRGQQVTLSCSPISGHRSVSWYQQTPGQGLQFLFEYFSETQRNKGNFPGRFSGRQFSNSRSEMNVSTLELGDSALYLCASSPPGLAGGDTQYFGPGTRLTVL.

V and J are TRBV11-3 and TRBJ2-2, with TRBD1 matching 8 bases. The CDR3 runs 14 residues. The ends lost 3 bases at V and 6 bases at J; junction bases unmatched: 3. The V gene's germline CDR1 is SGHNT and CDR2 YENEEA. The CDR3 here is CASSFRQGSGELFF. CDR3 nucleotide sequence: TGTGCCAGCAGCTTCCGACAGGGGTCCGGGGAGCTGTTTTTT. Full variable domain (missing parts from reference TRBV11-3 and TRBJ2-2): EAGVVQSPRYKIIEKKQPVAFWCNPISGHNTLYWYLQNLGQGPELLIRYENEEAVDDSQLPKDRFSAERLKGVDSTLKIQPAELGDSAVYLCASSFRQGSGELFFGEGSRLTVL.

This clonotype was observed many times. This chain uses TRBV7-2 with TRBJ2-2; maybe TRBD2 (5 bases). Germline CDR1 SGHTA, CDR2 FQGNSA. This CDR3 is 15 amino acids long. Trimming removed 1 base from V and 4 bases from J, with 10 bases in between. The CDR3 region has the DNA TGTGCCAGCAGCTTAGGTGACTACTTCACCGGGGAGCTGTTTTTT. This encodes CASSLGDYFTGELFF.

The gene calls are TRBV27 and TRBJ2-7, with TRBD1 matching over 10 bases. The CDR3 is 12 residues long. Germline V gives CDR1 MNHEY, CDR2 SMNVEV (reference sequence). J was trimmed by 9 bases and V by 4 bases; bases with no gene match: 3. The CDR3 sequence: CASSWDRGVQYF. CDR3 DNA: TGTGCCAGCAGTTGGGACAGGGGTGTGCAGTACTTC.

This clonotype was counted at least ten times. The chain links TRBV20-1 to TRBJ1-2, with 10 bases matching TRBD1. CDR3 length: 15 amino acids. V was clipped by 6 bases and J by 1 base; unmatched bases: 8. The V gene's germline CDR1 is DFQATT and CDR2 SNEGSKA (reference sequence). CDR3 in DNA: TGCAGTGCGGAAGGGACAGGGGATCTTAACTATGGCTACACCTTC. It specifies CSAEGTGDLNYGYTF.

This chain joins TRBV11-3 and TRBJ2-3, with 8 bases matching TRBD2. CDR1 and CDR2 from the germline V gene are SGHNT and YENEEA. This CDR3 comprises 16 residues. With V trimmed by 5 bases and J by 0 bases, 7 bases remained unmatched. The CDR3 bases are TGTGCCAGCAGCCCCGGGAGGGACGGGAGCACAGATACGCAGTATTTT. As protein: CASSPGRDGSTDTQYF. The full variable domain, with the rest looked up from reference TRBV11-3 and TRBJ2-3, is EAGVVQSPRYKIIEKKQPVAFWCNPISGHNTLYWYLQNLGQGPELLIRYENEEAVDDSQLPKDRFSAERLKGVDSTLKIQPAELGDSAVYLCASSPGRDGSTDTQYFGPGTRLTVL.

CDR3 amino acids: CASSPSDRGVEQYF. The CDR3 nucleotides are TGTGCCAGCAGCCCGTCCGACAGGGGCGTCGAGCAGTACTTC. V usage is TRBV5-4 and J usage is TRBJ2-7, with 8 bases matching TRBD1. V was clipped by 4 bases and J by 6 bases; unmatched bases: 9. This CDR3 has 14 residues. Germline V gives CDR1 SGHNT, CDR2 YYREEE (reference sequence).

The chain couples TRBV2 to TRBJ2-5; 8 bases match TRBD2. The CDR3 runs to 14 residues. The V gene end was trimmed by 7 bases and the J gene end by 2 bases; junction bases not matched to a gene: 6. Germline lookup yields CDR1 SNHLY and CDR2 FYNNEI. CDR3: CASNSGGRQETQYF. Here the CDR3 DNA reads TGTGCCAGCAACAGCGGGGGCCGTCAAGAGACCCAGTACTTC.

This rearrangement joins TRBV3-1 to TRBJ1-1; D call uncertain. From germline, CDR1 is LGHDT and CDR2 YNNKEL (reference sequence). The V and J ends lost 1 base and 5 bases respectively, with 11 bases between them. The CDR3 contains 14 residues. Written as DNA, the CDR3 is TGTGCCAGCAGCCAAGCATCCGAGATAACTGAAGCTTTCTTT. Protein: CASSQASEITEAFF.

A note on this clonotype: A much larger clone is a single base away; this may be a read error. This sequence joins TRBV28 and TRBJ2-3; D not certain. This CDR3 contains 13 residues. Germline CDR1 and CDR2: MDHEN and SYDVKM. CDR3 sequence (DNA): TGTGTCAGCAGTTTTTTCCGGACAGATACGCAGTATTTT. It translates to CVSSFFRTDTQYF.

This clonotype was seen a handful of times. The genes are TRBV7-2 and TRBJ2-3; D is unclear. Trimming removed 2 bases at V and 2 bases at J, with 2 bases between. The CDR3 runs 12 residues. Germline loops: CDR1 SGHTA, CDR2 FQGNSA. CDR3 coding DNA: TGTGCCAGCAGCTTATACACAGATACGCAGTATTTT. The encoded protein is CASSLYTDTQYF.

This clonotype occurred a few times. The chain combines TRBV12-3 or TRBV12-4 with TRBJ2-7; TRBD1 might be the D (6 bases). Trimming shortened V by 5 bases and J by 4 bases, and 18 bases separated the two germline ends. The CDR3 length is 15 residues. The CDR3 nucleotides are TGTGCCAGCAGTACTCGCTCCGGGACACGTTACGAGCAGTACTTC. It translates to CASSTRSGTRYEQYF.

The chain links TRBV4-2 to TRBJ2-2; D remains ambiguous. CDR1 and CDR2 (germline): LGHNA, YNFKEQ. The CDR3 length is 16 residues. With 0 bases removed from V and 4 bases from J, the gap between germline ends came to 12 bases. CDR3 coding DNA: TGTGCCAGCAGCCAAGACGGCAGTTCAGTCACCGGGGAGCTGTTTTTT. Residues: CASSQDGSSVTGELFF.

V gene TRBV5-1 combines with J gene TRBJ2-5; TRBD1 might be the D (6 bases). This CDR3 has 14 residues. Trimming shortened V by 0 bases and J by 4 bases, and 10 bases separated the two germline ends. Per germline, CDR1 SGHRS and CDR2 YFSETQ. The CDR3 spells CASSLDRQVETQYF. CDR3 DNA: TGCGCCAGCAGCTTGGATCGACAGGTAGAGACCCAGTACTTC.

The sample holds a few counts of this clonotype. CDR3 coding DNA: TGTGCCAGTAGTAGCCGTGACGAGCAGTACTTC. Translation gives CASSSRDEQYF. This chain joins TRBV19 and TRBJ2-7; D gene uncertain. V dropped 4 bases and J dropped 5 bases, with 6 bases sitting between them. The V gene's germline CDR1 is LNHDA and CDR2 SQIVND (reference sequence). The CDR3 is made up of 11 amino acids.

In this sample, this clonotype is large. The J gene is TRBJ1-2, the V gene TRBV13; D is uncertain. CDR1 and CDR2 from the germline V gene are PRHDT and FYEKMQ (reference sequence). The ends were cut back, 2 bases at V and 1 base at J, with 8 bases in the middle. This CDR3 is 14 amino acids long. In DNA form, the CDR3 reads TGTGCCAGCAGCTTATCTCGGGATAACTATGGCTACACCTTC. Its protein is CASSLSRDNYGYTF. Using reference TRBV13 and TRBJ1-2 for the parts outside the CDR3, the full variable domain is AAGVIQSPRHLIKEKRETATLKCYPIPRHDTVYWYQQGPGQDPQFLISFYEKMQSDKGSIPDRFSAQQFSDYHSELNMSSLELGDSALYFCASSLSRDNYGYTFGSGTRLTVV.

This clonotype was seen a single time. The rearrangement uses TRBV3-1 and TRBJ1-1; 9 bases agree with TRBD1. This CDR3 is 15 amino acids long. V dropped 4 bases and J dropped 4; count of bases not matched to a gene: 7. Germline CDR1 reads LGHDT; CDR2 reads YNNKEL (reference sequence). CDR3 coding DNA: TGTGCCAGCAGCCTGCAGACAGGGGGGATCACTGAAGCTTTCTTT. It yields the protein CASSLQTGGITEAFF.

J is TRBJ2-5 and V is TRBV5-1; 15 bases are shared with TRBD2. The germline V gene encodes CDR1 SGHRS and CDR2 YFSETQ. The CDR3 is 16 residues long. V shed 4 bases, J shed 3 bases, and the junction held 4 bases outside the gene matches. The CDR3 region is CASSLGLAGGEETQYF. CDR3 DNA: TGCGCCAGCAGCCTCGGACTAGCGGGGGGGGAAGAGACCCAGTACTTC.

This clonotype came up many times. This chain joins TRBV7-2 and TRBJ2-3, with 7 bases matching TRBD1. This CDR3 spans 15 amino acids. The V gene end was trimmed by 4 bases and the J gene end by 2 bases; junction bases not matched to a gene: 6. Germline V lookup: CDR1 SGHTA, CDR2 FQGNSA. DNA of the CDR3: TGTGCCAGCAGCTCGGACAGGCCCCCCACAGATACGCAGTATTTT. Protein: CASSSDRPPTDTQYF.